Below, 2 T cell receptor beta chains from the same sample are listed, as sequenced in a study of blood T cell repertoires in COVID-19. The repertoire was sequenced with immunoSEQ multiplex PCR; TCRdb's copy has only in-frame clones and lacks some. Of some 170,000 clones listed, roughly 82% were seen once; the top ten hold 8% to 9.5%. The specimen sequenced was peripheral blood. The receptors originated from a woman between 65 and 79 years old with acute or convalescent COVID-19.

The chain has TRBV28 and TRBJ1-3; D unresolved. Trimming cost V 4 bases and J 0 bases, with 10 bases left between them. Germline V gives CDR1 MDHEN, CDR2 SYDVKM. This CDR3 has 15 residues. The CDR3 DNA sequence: TGTGCCAGCAGTTGGCGCAGGCTCTCTGGAAACACCATATATTTT. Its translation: CASSWRRLSGNTIYF.

CDR3: CASSHGSRTPEAFF. The CDR3 DNA reads TGTGCCAGCAGTCACGGGAGCCGGACTCCTGAAGCTTTCTTT. The chain combines TRBV27 with TRBJ1-1; unclear D gene. The CDR3 length is 14 residues. The V and J ends lost 5 bases and 6 bases respectively, with 16 bases between them. The germline gives CDR1 MNHEY, CDR2 SMNVEV (reference sequence).